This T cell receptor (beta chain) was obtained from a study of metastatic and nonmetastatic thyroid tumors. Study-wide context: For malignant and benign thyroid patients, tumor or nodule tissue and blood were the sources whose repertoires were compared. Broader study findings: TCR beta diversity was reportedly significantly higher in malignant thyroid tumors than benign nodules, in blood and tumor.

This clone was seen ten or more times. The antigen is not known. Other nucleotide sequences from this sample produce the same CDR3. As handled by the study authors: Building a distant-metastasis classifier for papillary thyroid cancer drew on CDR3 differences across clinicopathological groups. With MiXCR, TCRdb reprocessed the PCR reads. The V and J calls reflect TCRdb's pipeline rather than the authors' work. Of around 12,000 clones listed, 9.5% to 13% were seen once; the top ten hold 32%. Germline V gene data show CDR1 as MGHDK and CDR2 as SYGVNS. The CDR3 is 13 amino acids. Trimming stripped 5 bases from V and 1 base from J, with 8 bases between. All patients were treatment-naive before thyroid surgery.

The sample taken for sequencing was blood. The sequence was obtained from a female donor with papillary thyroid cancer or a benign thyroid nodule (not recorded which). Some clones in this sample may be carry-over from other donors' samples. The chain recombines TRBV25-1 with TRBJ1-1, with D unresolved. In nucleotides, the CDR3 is TGTGCCAGCAGTCCCGCGGGGAACACTGAAGCTTTCTTT. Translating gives CASSPAGNTEAFF.